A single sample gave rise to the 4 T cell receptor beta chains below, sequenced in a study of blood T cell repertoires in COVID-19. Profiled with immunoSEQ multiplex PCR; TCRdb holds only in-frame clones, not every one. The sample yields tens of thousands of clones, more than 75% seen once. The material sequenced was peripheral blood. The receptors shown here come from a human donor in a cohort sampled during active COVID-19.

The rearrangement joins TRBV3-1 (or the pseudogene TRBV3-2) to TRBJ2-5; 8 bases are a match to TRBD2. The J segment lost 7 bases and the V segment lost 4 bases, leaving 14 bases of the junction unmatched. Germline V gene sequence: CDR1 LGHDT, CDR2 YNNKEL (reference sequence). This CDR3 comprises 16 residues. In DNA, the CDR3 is TGTGCCAGCAGCCGCCCCGGGACTAGGGGTATGGGGACCCAGTACTTC. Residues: CASSRPGTRGMGTQYF.

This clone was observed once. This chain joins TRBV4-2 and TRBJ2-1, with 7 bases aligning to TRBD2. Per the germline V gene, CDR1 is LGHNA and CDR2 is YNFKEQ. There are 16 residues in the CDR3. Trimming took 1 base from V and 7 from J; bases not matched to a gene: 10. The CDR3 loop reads CASSQVGGRRLNEQFF. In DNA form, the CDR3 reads TGTGCCAGCAGCCAAGTAGGCGGGAGAAGATTGAATGAGCAGTTCTTC.

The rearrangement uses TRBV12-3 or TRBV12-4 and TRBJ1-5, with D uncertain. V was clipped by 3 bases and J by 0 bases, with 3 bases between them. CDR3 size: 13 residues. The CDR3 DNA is TGTGCCAGCAGTTTCAGTAGCAATCAGCCCCAGCATTTT. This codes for CASSFSSNQPQHF.

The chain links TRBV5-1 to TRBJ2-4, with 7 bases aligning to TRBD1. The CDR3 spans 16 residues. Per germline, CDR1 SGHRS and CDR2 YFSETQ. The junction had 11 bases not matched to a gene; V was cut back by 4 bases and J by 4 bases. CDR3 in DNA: TGCGCCAGCAGCACAAGATCAGGGGGAACAAAAAACATTCAGTACTTC. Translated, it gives CASSTRSGGTKNIQYF.